Presented here are 27 T cell receptor beta chains from one specimen sequenced in a study of cytomegalovirus exposure and HLA in healthy donors. Primers for the PCR totalled 60 Vbeta and 13 Jbeta. Libraries were prepared by immunoSEQ multiplex PCR; TCRdb keeps only in-frame clonotypes and omits some of them. This table has around 150,000 clones, 66% appearing once. Sequencing was performed on PBMCs. The source of these receptors is a human donor in good health.

This chain connects TRBV5-6 to TRBJ2-2, with 9 bases fitting TRBD2. The CDR3 is 12 amino acids. CDR1 and CDR2 from the germline V gene are SGHDT and YYEEEE. J gave up 5 bases and V 7 bases, and 0 bases lay outside the gene matches. This CDR3 is CASGLATGELFF. CDR3 DNA: TGTGCCAGCGGACTAGCGACCGGGGAGCTGTTTTTT.

The chain uses TRBV11-3 and TRBJ1-2; 9 positions match TRBD1. CDR3 length: 17 residues. Per the germline V gene, CDR1 is SGHNT and CDR2 is YENEEA. After removal of 3 bases from V and 0 bases from J, the junction contained 8 bases not matched to a gene. The chain's CDR3 is CASSLAGTGHSNYGYTF. CDR3 sequence (DNA): TGTGCCAGCAGCTTGGCCGGGACAGGGCACTCTAACTATGGCTACACCTTC.

The V call is TRBV5-1, the J call TRBJ2-6; weak D call: TRBD1 (6 bases). In germline, CDR1 is SGHRS, CDR2 YFSETQ. The CDR3 spans 15 residues. Trimming pared 3 bases from V and 0 bases from J, leaving 7 bases between. CDR3 sequence (DNA): TGCGCCAGCAGCTGGGACACCTCTGGGGCCAACGTCCTGACTTTC. Amino acid sequence: CASSWDTSGANVLTF. The variable domain in full, completed from reference TRBV5-1 and TRBJ2-6, reads KAGVTQTPRYLIKTRGQQVTLSCSPISGHRSVSWYQQTPGQGLQFLFEYFSETQRNKGNFPGRFSGRQFSNSRSEMNVSTLELGDSALYLCASSWDTSGANVLTFGAGSRLTVL.

The chain carries TRBV28 and TRBJ1-4; D remains ambiguous. Germline V gene sequence: CDR1 MDHEN, CDR2 SYDVKM. The CDR3 covers 15 residues. Trimming shortened V by 4 bases and J by 6 bases, and 15 bases separated the two germline ends. CDR3 nucleotide sequence: TGTGCCAGCAGTTCTCCGGCGGGCGGGGATGAAAAACTGTTTTTT. This encodes CASSSPAGGDEKLFF.

This clone was observed a single time. This chain links TRBV4-1 with TRBJ2-7; D remains ambiguous. CDR3 size: 16 residues. In germline, CDR1 is MGHRA, CDR2 YSYEKL. V was shortened by 0 bases and J by 4 bases, with 16 bases between the two germline ends. The CDR3 DNA sequence: TGCGCCAGCAGCCAAGATCCGTCAATCTCCAGTTACGAGCAGTACTTC. This sequence encodes CASSQDPSISSYEQYF.

The rearrangement uses TRBV6-5 and TRBJ2-3; 9 bases are shared with TRBD2. J lost 6 bases, V lost 6 bases, and 7 bases had no gene match. Germline values: CDR1 MNHEY, CDR2 SVGAGI. The CDR3 is 14 residues long. CDR3 sequence reads: CASRNSGSADTQYF. The CDR3 DNA sequence: TGTGCCAGCAGAAATAGCGGGAGTGCCGATACGCAGTATTTT.

This sequence joins TRBV25-1 and TRBJ2-2; possible D gene TRBD2, 5 bases. CDR3 length equals 13 residues. Germline lookup yields CDR1 MGHDK and CDR2 SYGVNS. The ends were cut back, 3 bases at V and 3 bases at J, with 5 bases in the middle. The CDR3 sequence: CASSERDTGELFF. Written as DNA, the CDR3 is TGTGCCAGCAGTGAGCGGGACACCGGGGAGCTGTTTTTT.

This chain connects TRBV28 to TRBJ2-7, with TRBD2 identical over 8 bases. The CDR3 contains 15 residues. V was clipped by 6 bases and J by 3 bases; unmatched bases: 10. Per germline, CDR1 MDHEN and CDR2 SYDVKM. CDR3 DNA: TGTGCCAGCAGAGCGGGAGCCATCCTGGGCTACGAGCAGTACTTC. It yields the protein CASRAGAILGYEQYF.

This clone was picked up a small number of times. This chain uses TRBV27 with TRBJ1-2, with a possible D match to TRBD1 (5 bases). The CDR3 length is 13 residues. Trimming left V 0 bases short and J 6 bases short, with 8 bases between. Germline loops: CDR1 MNHEY, CDR2 SMNVEV (reference sequence). Here the CDR3 reads CASSLSGGDGYTF. The CDR3 DNA reads TGTGCCAGCAGTTTATCGGGAGGGGATGGCTACACCTTC.

J is TRBJ2-5 and V is TRBV9; 10 positions match TRBD2. The CDR3 length is 15 residues. CDR1 and CDR2 (germline): SGDLS, YYNGEE. The J segment lost 5 bases and the V segment lost 0 bases, leaving 4 bases of the junction unmatched. CDR3 residues: CASSVGSGRAETQYF. Written as DNA, the CDR3 is TGTGCCAGCAGCGTAGGAAGCGGGAGGGCGGAGACCCAGTACTTC.

The V call is TRBV19, the J call TRBJ2-1, with D possibly matching TRBD2 (6 bases). The length of the CDR3 is 13 residues. Germline values: CDR1 LNHDA, CDR2 SQIVND (reference sequence). The V end was cut by 7 bases, the J end by 6 bases, with 13 bases between. In DNA form, the CDR3 reads TGTGCCAGTACCTCAGAGGGAGGCAATGAGCAGTTCTTC. Amino acid sequence: CASTSEGGNEQFF.

Note on this clone: The conserved phenylalanine or tryptophan normally closing the CDR3 is absent here, so this likely arose from a read error. The gene calls are TRBV18 and TRBJ1-2; D unclear. The length of the CDR3 is 11 residues. In germline, CDR1 is KGHSH, CDR2 LQKENI. V dropped 2 bases and J dropped 8 bases, with 6 bases sitting between them. The CDR3: CASSPGSGYTL. CDR3 coding DNA: TGTGCCAGCTCACCAGGGAGCGGCTACACCCTC.

V is TRBV19 and J is TRBJ2-6; 7 positions agree with TRBD1. From germline, CDR1 is LNHDA and CDR2 SQIVND (reference sequence). The V gene end was trimmed by 5 bases and the J gene end by 0 bases; junction bases not matched to a gene: 13. CDR3 size: 19 residues. The CDR3, as DNA: TGTGCCAGTAGTGCTAAAAGGGGACAGAGGCACTCTGGGGCCAACGTCCTGACTTTC. Protein sequence: CASSAKRGQRHSGANVLTF.

The CDR3 coding sequence is TGTGCCAGCAGCTACAAACAAGGGGTCGGACACTATGGCTACACCTTC. It encodes CASSYKQGVGHYGYTF. The chain employs TRBV7-8 and TRBJ1-2; maybe TRBD1 (5 bases). There are 16 residues in the CDR3. Looked up from germline, CDR1 is SGHVS and CDR2 is FQNEAQ. With 4 bases removed from V and 3 bases from J, the gap between germline ends came to 18 bases. Drawing the rest from reference TRBV7-8 and TRBJ1-2, the complete variable domain is GAGVSQSPRYKVAKRGQDVALRCDPISGHVSLFWYQQALGQGPEFLTYFQNEAQLDKSGLPSDRFFAERPEGSVSTLKIQRTQQEDSAVYLCASSYKQGVGHYGYTFGSGTRLTVV.

The rearrangement joins TRBV9 to TRBJ2-7; 9 nucleotides align to TRBD1. This CDR3 is built from 16 residues. Germline lookup yields CDR1 SGDLS and CDR2 YYNGEE. Trimming removed 4 bases from V and 7 bases from J; junction bases left unmatched: 15. The CDR3 region has the DNA TGTGCCAGCAGCCCCAGACAGGGGGTGACCCCTTGGGAGCAGTACTTC. Translation: CASSPRQGVTPWEQYF.

The rearrangement uses TRBV5-1 and TRBJ2-1; 11 bases fit TRBD2. The CDR3 runs 15 residues. V gave up 4 bases and J gave up 7 bases; unmatched junction bases: 7. In germline, CDR1 is SGHRS, CDR2 YFSETQ. The CDR3 region has the DNA TGCGCCAGCAGCGACGGGACTAGCGGAGAGAATGAGCAGTTCTTC. Residues: CASSDGTSGENEQFF. Drawing the rest from reference TRBV5-1 and TRBJ2-1, the complete variable domain is KAGVTQTPRYLIKTRGQQVTLSCSPISGHRSVSWYQQTPGQGLQFLFEYFSETQRNKGNFPGRFSGRQFSNSRSEMNVSTLELGDSALYLCASSDGTSGENEQFFGPGTRLTVL.

The chain carries TRBV28 and TRBJ1-2; no clear D gene. V was pared by 2 bases and J by 8 bases, with 12 bases between. CDR1 is MDHEN, CDR2 SYDVKM, per germline. The CDR3 sequence is 13 residues long. DNA for the CDR3: TGTGCCAGCAGTTTAGACACCAAGGAAGGCTACACCTTC. Amino acids: CASSLDTKEGYTF.

This clone was counted a few times. The V call is TRBV6-5, the J call TRBJ1-2; a weak D match, TRBD1 (6 bases). Germline-derived CDR1 and CDR2 are MNHEY and SVGAGI. V gave up 7 bases and J gave up 4 bases, with 13 bases separating them. The CDR3 is 13 amino acids. CDR3 in DNA: TGTGCCAGCACCCCCGGGGGGGCCTATGGCTACACCTTC. This translates into CASTPGGAYGYTF.

V gene TRBV28 combines with J gene TRBJ2-1; TRBD1 aligns across 10 bases. The trim removed 7 bases at V and 7 bases at J, leaving 13 bases unmatched. The CDR3 consists of 16 residues. Germline V gives CDR1 MDHEN, CDR2 SYDVKM. The CDR3 DNA follows: TGTGCCAGCACCCCAGGGGGACAGGGGAGTAGGAATGAGCAGTTCTTC. Encoded protein: CASTPGGQGSRNEQFF.

This chain joins TRBV18 and TRBJ2-7, with 8 bases lining up with TRBD2. In germline, CDR1 is KGHSH, CDR2 LQKENI. The trim removed 3 bases at V and 1 base at J, leaving 5 bases unmatched. The CDR3 runs 15 residues. CDR3 DNA sequence: TGTGCCAGCTCACCCTCGGCTAGCGGGTCCTACGAGCAGTACTTC. It is translated as CASSPSASGSYEQYF.

The chain uses TRBV19 and TRBJ2-1, with a weak D call TRBD1 (6 bases). The CDR3 has 14 residues. The V and J ends lost 6 bases and 10 bases respectively, with 19 bases between them. The germline V gene has CDR1 LNHDA and CDR2 SQIVND (reference sequence). The DNA for the CDR3 is TGTGCCAGTAGAAGCAGGGGTGGGTACCAAGAGCAGTTCTTC. Amino acid sequence: CASRSRGGYQEQFF.

The rearrangement joins TRBV11-2 to TRBJ2-1; the match to TRBD2 covers 10 bases. The CDR3 length is 16 residues. Germline V gene sequence: CDR1 SGHAT, CDR2 FQNNGV. Trimming at V came to 1 base and at J to 6 bases, leaving 6 bases not matched to a gene. The CDR3 sequence is CASSLGEREGFNEQFF. DNA for the CDR3: TGTGCCAGCAGCTTAGGGGAGCGGGAGGGGTTCAATGAGCAGTTCTTC. The full variable domain, in which reference TRBV11-2 and TRBJ2-1 provide the parts outside the CDR3, is EAGVAQSPRYKIIEKRQSVAFWCNPISGHATLYWYQQILGQGPKLLIQFQNNGVVDDSQLPKDRFSAERLKGVDSTLKIQPAKLEDSAVYLCASSLGEREGFNEQFFGPGTRLTVL.

The J gene is TRBJ1-1, the V gene TRBV6-5; TRBD1 might be the D (6 bases). Trimming took 2 bases from V and 1 from J, leaving 8 bases between them. The germline CDR1 and CDR2 sequences are MNHEY and SVGAGI. The length of the CDR3 is 14 residues. In nucleotides, the CDR3 is TGTGCCAGCAGTTACGACAGGTCGAACACTGAAGCTTTCTTT. It yields the protein CASSYDRSNTEAFF.

The rearrangement uses TRBV5-1 and TRBJ2-5, with D possibly matching TRBD2 (6 bases). The germline V gene has CDR1 SGHRS and CDR2 YFSETQ. The CDR3 has 14 residues. Trimming removed 1 base at V and 7 bases at J, with 14 bases between. CDR3 region: CASSLRGTLGTQYF. Written as DNA, the CDR3 is TGCGCCAGCAGCTTGCGCGGGACGTTGGGGACCCAGTACTTC. Based on the CDR3 plus reference TRBV5-1 and TRBJ2-5, the full variable domain is KAGVTQTPRYLIKTRGQQVTLSCSPISGHRSVSWYQQTPGQGLQFLFEYFSETQRNKGNFPGRFSGRQFSNSRSEMNVSTLELGDSALYLCASSLRGTLGTQYFGPGTRLLVL.

In this sample, this clone turned up a few times. V and J are TRBV7-9 and TRBJ2-3; D gene uncertain. The germline V gene encodes CDR1 SEHNR and CDR2 FQNEAQ (reference sequence). Trimming shortened V by 1 base and J by 0 bases, and 5 bases separated the two germline ends. There are 14 residues in the CDR3. The chain's CDR3 is CASSLDKSTDTQYF. Here the CDR3 DNA reads TGTGCCAGCAGCTTAGACAAGAGCACAGATACGCAGTATTTT.

The rearrangement uses TRBV5-6 and TRBJ1-1, with a tentative D call TRBD1 (6 bases). The CDR3 runs 14 residues. The V end was cut by 4 bases, the J end by 4 bases, with 14 bases between. Germline-derived CDR1 and CDR2 are SGHDT and YYEEEE. CDR3 sequence: CASSIGQSRTEAFF. CDR3 bases: TGTGCCAGCAGCATTGGACAGTCCCGCACTGAAGCTTTCTTT.

V is TRBV30 and J is TRBJ1-4, with D perhaps TRBD1 (5 bases). The V gene lost 7 bases and the J gene lost 5 bases, with 17 bases spanning the gap. The germline V gene has CDR1 GTSNPN and CDR2 SVGIG (reference sequence). There are 14 residues in the CDR3. Here the CDR3 reads CASYLGRGNEKLFF. As DNA, the CDR3 is TGTGCCTCGTACCTTGGGAGGGGAAATGAAAAACTGTTTTTT.